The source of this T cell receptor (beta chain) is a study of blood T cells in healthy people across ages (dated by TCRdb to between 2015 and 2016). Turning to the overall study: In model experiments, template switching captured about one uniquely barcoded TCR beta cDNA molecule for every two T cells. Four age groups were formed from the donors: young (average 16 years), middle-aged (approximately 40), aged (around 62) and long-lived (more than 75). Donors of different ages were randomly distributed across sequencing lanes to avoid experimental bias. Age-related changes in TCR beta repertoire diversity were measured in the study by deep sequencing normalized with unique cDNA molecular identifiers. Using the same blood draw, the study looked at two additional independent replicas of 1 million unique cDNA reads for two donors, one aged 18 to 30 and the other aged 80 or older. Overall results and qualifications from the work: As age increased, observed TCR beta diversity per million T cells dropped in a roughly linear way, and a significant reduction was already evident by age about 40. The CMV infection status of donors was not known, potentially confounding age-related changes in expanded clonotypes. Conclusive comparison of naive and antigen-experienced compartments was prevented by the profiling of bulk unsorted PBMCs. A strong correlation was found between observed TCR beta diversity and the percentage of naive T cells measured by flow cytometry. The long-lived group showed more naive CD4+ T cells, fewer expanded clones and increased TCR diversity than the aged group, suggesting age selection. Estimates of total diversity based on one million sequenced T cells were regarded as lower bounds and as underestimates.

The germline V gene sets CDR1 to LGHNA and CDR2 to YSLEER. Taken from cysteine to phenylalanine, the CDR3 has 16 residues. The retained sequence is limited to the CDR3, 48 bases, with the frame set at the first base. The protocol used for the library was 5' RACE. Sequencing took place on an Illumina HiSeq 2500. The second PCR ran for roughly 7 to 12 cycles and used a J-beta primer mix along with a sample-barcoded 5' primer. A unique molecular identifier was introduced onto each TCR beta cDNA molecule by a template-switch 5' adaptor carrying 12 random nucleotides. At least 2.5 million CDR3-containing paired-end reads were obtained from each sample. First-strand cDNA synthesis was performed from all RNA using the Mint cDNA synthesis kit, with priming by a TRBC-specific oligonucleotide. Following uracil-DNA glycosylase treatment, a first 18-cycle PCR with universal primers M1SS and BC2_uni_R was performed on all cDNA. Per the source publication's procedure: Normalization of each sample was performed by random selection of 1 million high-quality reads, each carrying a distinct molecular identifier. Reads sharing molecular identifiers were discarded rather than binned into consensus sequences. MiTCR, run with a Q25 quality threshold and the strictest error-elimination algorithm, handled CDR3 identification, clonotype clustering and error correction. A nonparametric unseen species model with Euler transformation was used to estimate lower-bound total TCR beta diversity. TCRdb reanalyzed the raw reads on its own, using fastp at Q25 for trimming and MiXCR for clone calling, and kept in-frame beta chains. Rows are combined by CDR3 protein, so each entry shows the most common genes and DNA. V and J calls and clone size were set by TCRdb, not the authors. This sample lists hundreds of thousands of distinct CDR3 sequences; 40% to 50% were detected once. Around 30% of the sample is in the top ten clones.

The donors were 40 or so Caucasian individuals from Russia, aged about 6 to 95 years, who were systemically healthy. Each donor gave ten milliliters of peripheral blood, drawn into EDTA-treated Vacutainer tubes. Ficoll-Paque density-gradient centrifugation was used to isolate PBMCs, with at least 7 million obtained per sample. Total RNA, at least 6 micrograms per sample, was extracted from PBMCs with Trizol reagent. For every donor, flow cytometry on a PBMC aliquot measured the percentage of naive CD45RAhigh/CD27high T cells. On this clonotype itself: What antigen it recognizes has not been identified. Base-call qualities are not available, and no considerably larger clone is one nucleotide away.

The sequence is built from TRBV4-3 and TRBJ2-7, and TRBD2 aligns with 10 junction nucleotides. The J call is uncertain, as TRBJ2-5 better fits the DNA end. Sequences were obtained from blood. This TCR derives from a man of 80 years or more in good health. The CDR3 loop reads CASSQDPAGGARTQYF. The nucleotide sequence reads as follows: TGCGCCAGCAGCCAAGATCCAGCGGGAGGGGCGCGGACCCAGTACTTC.